Listed below are T cell receptor beta chains from one sample, sequenced in a study of blood T cell repertoires in COVID-19. Using immunoSEQ multiplex PCR, the repertoire was profiled, and TCRdb retains in-frame clones only, with some absent. The data show under 300,000 clones, about 88% seen once. The sequenced sample consisted of peripheral blood. Receptor source: a woman in her 70s with active or convalescent COVID-19. The CDR3 runs from the conserved cysteine through the conserved F or W. The D gene is left open where the match is weak. Some rows have no size entry. The others give once, few or many, or a class for an expanded clone.

TRBV5-1	TRBD1	-	TRBJ1-1	CASSRREGANIEAFF	TGCGCCAGCAGCCGACGGGAGGGGGCGAACATTGAAGCTTTCTTT
TRBV19	-	once	TRBJ1-2	CASSRDLLRRGYGYTF	TGTGCCAGTAGCCGGGACTTACTTAGGAGGGGCTATGGCTACACCTTC
TRBV27	-	-	TRBJ1-1	CASSYGGPEAFF	TGTGCCAGCAGTTACGGGGGGCCCGAAGCTTTCTTT
TRBV5-8	-	-	TRBJ1-2	CASSFDRGYGYTF	TGTGCCAGCAGCTTTGACCGCGGCTATGGCTACACCTTC
TRBV9	TRBD1	-	TRBJ2-3	CASSTAVGQASTDTQYF	TGTGCCAGCAGCACTGCCGTGGGACAGGCTAGCACAGATACGCAGTATTTT
TRBV18	-	-	TRBJ1-1	CASSPDREAFF	TGTGCCAGCTCACCAGACAGAGAAGCTTTCTTT
TRBV6-5	TRBD1	-	TRBJ2-1	CASRTGQGPDEQFF	TGTGCCAGTAGAACGGGACAGGGGCCCGATGAGCAGTTCTTC
TRBV11-2	-	-	TRBJ2-4	CASSDPGTPIQYF	TGTGCCAGCAGCGACCCCGGGACTCCTATTCAGTACTTC
TRBV10-3	-	-	TRBJ1-5	CAIADRTEPQHF	TGTGCCATTGCCGACAGGACGGAGCCCCAGCATTTT
TRBV3-1/TRBV3-2	-	-	TRBJ1-1	CASSQVGGSAEAFF	TGTGCCAGCAGCCAAGTCGGGGGTTCGGCTGAAGCTTTCTTT
TRBV3-1/TRBV3-2	TRBD1	-	TRBJ1-1	CASSFGTENTEAFF	TGTGCCAGCAGCTTCGGGACAGAAAACACTGAAGCTTTCTTT
TRBV19	-	-	TRBJ1-1	CASSNIQGAEAFF	TGTGCCAGTAGTAATATACAGGGCGCTGAAGCTTTCTTT
TRBV3-1/TRBV3-2	-	-	TRBJ2-7	CASSQVRNEQYF	TGTGCCAGCAGCCAAGTGCGGAACGAGCAGTACTTC
TRBV18	-	-	TRBJ1-6	CASSPTGSGGNSPLHF	TGTGCCAGCTCACCAACAGGGTCGGGTGGTAATTCACCCCTCCACTTT
TRBV11-2	TRBD1	-	TRBJ2-3	CASSEGQGRDTQYF	TGTGCCAGCAGCGAGGGACAGGGGAGAGATACGCAGTATTTT
TRBV18	-	-	TRBJ2-1	CASSQDSSNEQFF	TGTGCCAGCTCACAAGATAGCTCCAATGAGCAGTTCTTC
TRBV27	TRBD1	-	TRBJ2-1	CASSSTGVNNEQFF	TGTGCCAGCAGTTCTACAGGGGTCAACAATGAGCAGTTCTTC
TRBV4-1	-	-	TRBJ1-3	CASSQDLAQFGNTIYF	TGCGCCAGCAGCCAAGATCTTGCCCAATTTGGCAACACCATATATTTT
TRBV12-5	-	-	TRBJ2-7	CASGLGDNYEQYF	TGTGCTAGTGGTCTCGGGGACAACTACGAGCAGTACTTC
TRBV14	TRBD1	-	TRBJ2-6	CASSQDGTGVYSGANVLTF	TGTGCCAGCAGCCAAGACGGGACAGGGGTCTACTCTGGGGCCAACGTCCTGACTTTC
TRBV11-2	-	-	TRBJ1-1	CASSLEQALYTEAFF	TGTGCCAGCAGCTTAGAGCAGGCCCTTTATACTGAAGCTTTCTTT